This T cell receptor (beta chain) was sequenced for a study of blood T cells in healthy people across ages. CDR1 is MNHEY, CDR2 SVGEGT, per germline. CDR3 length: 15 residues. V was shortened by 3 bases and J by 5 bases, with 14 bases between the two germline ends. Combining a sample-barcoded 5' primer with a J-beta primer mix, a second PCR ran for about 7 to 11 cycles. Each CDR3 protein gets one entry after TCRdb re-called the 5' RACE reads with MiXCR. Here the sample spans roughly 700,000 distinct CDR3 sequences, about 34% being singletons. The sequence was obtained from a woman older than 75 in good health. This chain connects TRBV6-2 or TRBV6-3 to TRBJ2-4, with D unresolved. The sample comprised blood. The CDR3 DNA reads TGTGCCAGCAGTTATGCCCGACTTGAGCAAAACATTCAGTACTTC. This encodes CASSYARLEQNIQYF.